Sequencing of this T cell receptor (beta chain) was carried out in a study of T cells in Graves' hyperthyroidism and ophthalmopathy. Study-level findings and limits: Among thyroid clonotypes expanded above 0.001, most also appeared in blood.

Many counts were recorded for this clonotype. Antigen unknown. The V gene lost 0 bases and the J gene lost 1 base, with 4 bases spanning the gap. CDR1 is SGHRS, CDR2 YFSETQ, per germline. CDR3 size: 13 residues. TCR beta CDR3 region amplification was performed from RNA transcripts. A first-round RT-PCR of the TCR CDR3 used the HTBI primer set. MiXCR, applied by TCRdb to the multiplex PCR reads, yields one record per CDR3 protein. The sample yields 500,000 to 750,000 distinct CDR3 sequences, 14% seen once. Ophthalmopathy patients all had a Clinical Activity Score of at least 3, a NOSPECS grade of at least 4 and disease under 3 months old. Researchers barred patients who had uncontrolled infection, other autoimmune disease, pregnancy or lactation. The PBMCs were sourced from fresh peripheral blood (about 10 ml).

This sequence originates from a woman aged 18-35 years with Graves' ophthalmopathy. The chain is built from TRBV5-1 and TRBJ1-1; the D is unclear. Sequenced: blood. As DNA, the CDR3 is TGCGCCAGCAGCTTGGTTGCGAACACTGAAGCTTTCTTT. Its protein product is CASSLVANTEAFF.